This TCR beta chain derives from a study of coeliac disease. Findings and caveats of the study: Only 1 of 6 controls, but about 55% of the 18 coeliac samples, showed published gliadin-specific TRB sequences.

Assay used: immunoSEQ multiplex PCR; TCRdb lists only in-frame clones, some missing. The data contain around 2,000 clones, about 61% of them singletons. V dropped 4 bases and J dropped 4 bases, with 14 bases sitting between them. Germline CDR1 is SGDLS and CDR2 is YYNGEE. This CDR3 spans 14 amino acids. As for this clone: The antigen is unknown.

Sequenced sample: lamina propria lymphocytes from the gut. V gene TRBV9 combines with J gene TRBJ1-2; D is unresolved. The source is a woman under 40 with active celiac disease. The CDR3 DNA reads as TGTGCCAGCAGCCCCCGTCTCTTCCCCTATGGCTACACCTTC. Protein: CASSPRLFPYGYTF.